This TCR beta chain was documented in a study of blood T cell repertoires in COVID-19. J gave up 0 bases and V 4 bases, and 8 bases lay outside the gene matches. Germline CDR1 MDHEN, CDR2 SYDVKM. The CDR3 sequence is 17 residues long. Data came from immunoSEQ multiplex PCR; TCRdb stores just in-frame clones and leaves some out. The sample has some 400,000 clones, 85% to 90% seen once; the top ten hold approximately 1.5%. Cohort assignment relied on participant-reported clinical history. This rearrangement joins TRBV28 to TRBJ1-5, with 8 bases matching TRBD1. Sequencing was done on a sample of PBMCs or T cells enriched from blood (not recorded which). The receptor's source is a woman younger than 45 who had recovered from COVID-19. In DNA form, the CDR3 reads TGTGCCAGCAGTTCCCAGGGGGCCCCTCATAGCAATCAGCCCCAGCATTTT. It encodes CASSSQGAPHSNQPQHF.